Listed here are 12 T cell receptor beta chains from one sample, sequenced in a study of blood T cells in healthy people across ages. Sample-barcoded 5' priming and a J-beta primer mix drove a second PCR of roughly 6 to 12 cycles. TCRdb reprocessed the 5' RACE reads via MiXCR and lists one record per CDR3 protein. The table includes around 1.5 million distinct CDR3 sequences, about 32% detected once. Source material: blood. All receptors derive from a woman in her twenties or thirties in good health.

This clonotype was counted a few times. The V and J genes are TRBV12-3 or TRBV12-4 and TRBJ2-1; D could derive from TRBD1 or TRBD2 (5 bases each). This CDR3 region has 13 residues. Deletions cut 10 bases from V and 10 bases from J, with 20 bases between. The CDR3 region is CANGALLRMEQFF. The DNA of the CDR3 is TGTGCCAACGGGGCCCTACTCCGCATGGAGCAGTTCTTC.

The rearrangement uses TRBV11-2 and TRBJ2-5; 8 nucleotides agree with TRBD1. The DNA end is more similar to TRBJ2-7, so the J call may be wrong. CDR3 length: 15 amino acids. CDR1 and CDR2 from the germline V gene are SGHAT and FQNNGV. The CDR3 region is CASSLGVQGGYEQYF. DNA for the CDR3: TGTGCCAGCAGCTTAGGGGTACAGGGGGGCTACGAGCAGTACTTC.

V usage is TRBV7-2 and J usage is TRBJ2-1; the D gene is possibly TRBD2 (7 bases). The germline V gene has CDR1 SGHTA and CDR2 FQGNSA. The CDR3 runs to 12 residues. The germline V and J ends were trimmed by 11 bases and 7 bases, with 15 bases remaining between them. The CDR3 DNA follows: TGTGCCCGCGGGCGGGGGCTTAATGAGCAGTTCTTC. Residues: CARGRGLNEQFF.

The CDR3 nucleotides are TGTGCCACCAGCAGGGATAAACAAAAGGGCTACACCTTC. It specifies CATSRDKQKGYTF. This sequence joins TRBV15 and TRBJ1-2; D not resolved. Germline V gives CDR1 LNHNV, CDR2 YYDKDF (reference sequence). This CDR3 has 13 residues. Trimming took off 3 bases at V and 8 bases at J, with 13 bases between the two ends.

CDR3 amino acids: CASSAKGGVADTQYF. CDR3 nucleotide sequence: TGTGCCAGCAGCGCCAAAGGGGGGGTCGCAGATACGCAGTATTTT. J is TRBJ2-3 and V is TRBV7-9; possible D gene TRBD2, 7 bases. Germline CDR1 is SEHNR and CDR2 is FQNEAQ (reference sequence). This CDR3 has 15 residues. Trimming pared 5 bases from V and 4 bases from J, leaving 16 bases between.

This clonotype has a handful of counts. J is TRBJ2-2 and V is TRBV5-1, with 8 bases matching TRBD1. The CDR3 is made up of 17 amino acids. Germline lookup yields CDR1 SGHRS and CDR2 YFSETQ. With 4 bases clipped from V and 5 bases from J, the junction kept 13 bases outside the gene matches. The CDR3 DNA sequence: TGCGCCAGCAGCAATAGACAGGGGTCGATGTCGACCGGGGAGCTGTTTTTT. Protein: CASSNRQGSMSTGELFF.

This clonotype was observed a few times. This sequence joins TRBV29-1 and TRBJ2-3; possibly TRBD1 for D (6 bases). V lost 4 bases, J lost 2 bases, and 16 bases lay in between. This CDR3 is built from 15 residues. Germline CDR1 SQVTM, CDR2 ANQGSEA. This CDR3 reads CSVVRDTLHTDTQYF. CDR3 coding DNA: TGCAGCGTTGTTCGGGACACACTGCACACAGATACGCAGTATTTT.

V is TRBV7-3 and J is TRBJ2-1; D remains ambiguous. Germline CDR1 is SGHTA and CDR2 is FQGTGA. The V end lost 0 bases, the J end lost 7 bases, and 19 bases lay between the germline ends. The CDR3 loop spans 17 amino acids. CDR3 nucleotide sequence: TGTGCCAGCAGCTTAACCCCGTTAGACCGGTCCTTAAATGAGCAGTTCTTC. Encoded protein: CASSLTPLDRSLNEQFF.

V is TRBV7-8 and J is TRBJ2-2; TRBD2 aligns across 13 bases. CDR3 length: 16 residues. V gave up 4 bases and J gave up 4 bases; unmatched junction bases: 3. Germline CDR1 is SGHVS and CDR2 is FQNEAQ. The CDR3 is CASSSGLAGFTGELFF. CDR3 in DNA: TGTGCCAGCAGCTCGGGACTAGCGGGGTTCACCGGGGAGCTGTTTTTT.

The CDR3 reads CASSQGGADGYTF. CDR3 DNA: TGTGCCAGCAGCCAAGGCGGCGCGGATGGCTACACCTTC. This sequence joins TRBV3-1 and TRBJ1-2; D not resolved. The CDR3 sequence is 13 residues long. Trimming removed 1 base from V and 6 bases from J, with 9 bases in between. Germline lookup yields CDR1 LGHDT and CDR2 YNNKEL (reference sequence). The full variable domain, rest sourced from reference TRBV3-1 and TRBJ1-2, is DTAVSQTPKYLVTQMGNDKSIKCEQNLGHDTMYWYKQDSKKFLKIMFSYNNKELIINETVPNRFSPKSPDKAHLNLHINSLELGDSAVYFCASSQGGADGYTFGSGTRLTVV.

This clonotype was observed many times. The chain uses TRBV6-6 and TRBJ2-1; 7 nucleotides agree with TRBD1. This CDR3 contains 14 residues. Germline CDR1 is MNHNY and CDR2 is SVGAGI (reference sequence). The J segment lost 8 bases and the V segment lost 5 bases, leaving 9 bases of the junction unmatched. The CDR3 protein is CASSPTGSFDEQFF. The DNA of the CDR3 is TGTGCCAGCAGTCCGACAGGGAGTTTCGATGAGCAGTTCTTC.

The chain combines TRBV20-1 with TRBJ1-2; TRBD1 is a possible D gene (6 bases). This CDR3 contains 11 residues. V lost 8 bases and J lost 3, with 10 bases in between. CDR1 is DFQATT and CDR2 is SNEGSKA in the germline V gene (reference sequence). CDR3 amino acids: CSPRQDYGYTF. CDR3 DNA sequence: TGCAGTCCCAGACAGGACTATGGCTACACCTTC.